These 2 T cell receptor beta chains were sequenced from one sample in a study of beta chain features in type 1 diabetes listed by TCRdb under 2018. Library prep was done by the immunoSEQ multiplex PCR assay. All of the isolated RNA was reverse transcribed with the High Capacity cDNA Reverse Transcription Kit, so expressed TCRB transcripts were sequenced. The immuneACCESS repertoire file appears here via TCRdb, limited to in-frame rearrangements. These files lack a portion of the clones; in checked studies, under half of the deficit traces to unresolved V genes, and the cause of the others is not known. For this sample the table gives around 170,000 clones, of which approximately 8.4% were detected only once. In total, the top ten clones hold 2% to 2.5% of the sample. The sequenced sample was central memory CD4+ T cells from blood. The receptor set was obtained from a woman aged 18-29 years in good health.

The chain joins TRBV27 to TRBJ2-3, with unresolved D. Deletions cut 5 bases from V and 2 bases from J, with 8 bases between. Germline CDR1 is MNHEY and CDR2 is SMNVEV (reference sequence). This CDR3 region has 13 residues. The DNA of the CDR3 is TGTGCCAGCAGTCCCCCTGTCACAGATACGCAGTATTTT. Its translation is CASSPPVTDTQYF.

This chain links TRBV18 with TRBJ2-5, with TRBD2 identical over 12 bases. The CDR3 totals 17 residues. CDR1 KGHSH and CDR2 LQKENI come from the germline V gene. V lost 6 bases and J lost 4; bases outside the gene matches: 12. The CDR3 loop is CASSPLAGGPDGETQYF. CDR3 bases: TGTGCCAGCTCCCCCCTAGCGGGGGGGCCGGACGGAGAGACCCAGTACTTC.